This T cell receptor beta chain was sequenced in a study of blood T cell repertoires in COVID-19. Study background: Whether acute or convalescent, the COVID-19 samples came from the United States, Italy and Spain. PBMCs, B-cell-depleted T cells, or T cells were the source of the cDNA or gDNA that made up the material.

Seattle researchers signed up patients amid active infection and tracked them longitudinally. Per the original methods: Researchers report that nucleated cell counts were estimated from reference gene primer amplification. Clones were read by immunoSEQ multiplex PCR, and TCRdb kept only the in-frame ones, dropping some. V and J calls and clone size come straight from that table; D and trimming were deduced from the DNA. The profile shows about 360,000 clones, approximately 86% of them singletons. Sequenced input: peripheral blood. This receptor was identified in a woman aged 55-75 years with COVID-19, enrolled during active disease.

The CDR3 reads CAWSVPTGLTPLHF. The CDR3 region has the DNA TGTGCCTGGAGTGTACCGACAGGACTTACACCCCTCCACTTT. The V and J genes are TRBV30 and TRBJ1-6, with D possibly matching TRBD1 (6 bases). The CDR3 consists of 14 residues. V was cut by 0 bases and J by 11 bases, with 14 bases left in between. CDR1 GTSNPN and CDR2 SVGIG come from the germline V gene (reference sequence).